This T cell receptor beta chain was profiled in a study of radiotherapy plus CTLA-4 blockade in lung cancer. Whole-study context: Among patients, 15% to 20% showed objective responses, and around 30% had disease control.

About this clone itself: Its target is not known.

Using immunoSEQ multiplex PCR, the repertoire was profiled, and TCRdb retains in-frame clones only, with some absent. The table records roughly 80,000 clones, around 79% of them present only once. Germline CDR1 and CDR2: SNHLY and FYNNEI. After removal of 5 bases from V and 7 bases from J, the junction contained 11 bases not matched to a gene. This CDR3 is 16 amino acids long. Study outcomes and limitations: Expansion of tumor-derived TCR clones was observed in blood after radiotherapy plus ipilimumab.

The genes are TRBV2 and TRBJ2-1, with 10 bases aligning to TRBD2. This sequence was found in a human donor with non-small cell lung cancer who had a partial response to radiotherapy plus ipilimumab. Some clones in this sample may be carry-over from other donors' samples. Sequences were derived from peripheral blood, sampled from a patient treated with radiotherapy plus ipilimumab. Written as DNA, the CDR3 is TGTGCCAGCAGTCTCCGAATTAGCGGGAGGCATAATGAGCAGTTCTTC. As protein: CASSLRISGRHNEQFF.